This record concerns one T cell receptor (beta chain) sequence. As yet, its antigen is unknown. This sample stems from a study of T cells in Graves' hyperthyroidism and ophthalmopathy. Thyroid ultrasound and orbital computed tomography, with clinical symptoms and serum thyroxine and TRAb, informed diagnoses. RNA transcripts yielded amplified TCR beta CDR3 regions. The TCR CDR3 was amplified in a first-round RT-PCR using the HTBI primer set. TCRdb re-derived calls from the multiplex PCR reads in MiXCR, one entry per CDR3 protein. This table has under 550,000 distinct CDR3 sequences, roughly an eighth appearing once. General study points: Stable hyperthyroidism was separated from ophthalmopathy by a model based on 13 V-J features. Expanded thyroid clonotypes (above 0.001) were mostly also found in blood.

Trimming took 4 bases from V and 6 from J; bases not matched to a gene: 15. Per the germline V gene, CDR1 is SGHNT and CDR2 is YYREEE (reference sequence). The CDR3 length is 17 residues. The rearrangement links TRBV5-4 to TRBJ2-1; 8 nucleotides agree with TRBD1. The sequenced sample consisted of blood. The sequence was obtained from a woman under 30 with Graves' hyperthyroidism. DNA for the CDR3: TGTGCCAGCAGCGTACCATCTTCCGGGACAGGCACCAATGAGCAGTTCTTC. It translates to CASSVPSSGTGTNEQFF.